A single sample gave rise to the 32 T cell receptor beta chains below, sequenced in a study of blood T cell repertoires in COVID-19. Here immunoSEQ multiplex PCR was the method, and the copy in TCRdb shows in-frame clones only, minus some. This table has some 400,000 clones, roughly 86% appearing once. The sequenced sample was peripheral blood. The source of these receptors is a human donor with acute or convalescent COVID-19. The donor label of this sample is uncertain.

The chain couples TRBV25-1 to TRBJ1-2; 7 bases agree with TRBD1. The CDR3 sequence is 16 residues long. The trim removed 8 bases at V and 5 bases at J, leaving 17 bases unmatched. Germline V CDR1 and CDR2: MGHDK, SYGVNS. Written as DNA, the CDR3 is TGTGCCAGCGGGGACACCCTAAAAAGGGGGCCATATGGCTACACCTTC. This codes for CASGDTLKRGPYGYTF.

There are a few counts of this clone. V is TRBV6-6 and J is TRBJ2-2, with 7 bases lining up with TRBD1. V dropped 1 base and J dropped 3; count of bases not matched to a gene: 2. The CDR3 is made up of 15 amino acids. Germline CDR1 reads MNHNY; CDR2 reads SVGAGI (reference sequence). CDR3 bases: TGTGCCAGCAGTTACTACACAGGGGACACCGGGGAGCTGTTTTTT. Translation: CASSYYTGDTGELFF.

The chain combines TRBV5-1 with TRBJ1-2, with D possibly being TRBD1 (5 bases). Germline V gene data show CDR1 as SGHRS and CDR2 as YFSETQ. The V end lost 4 bases, the J end lost 3 bases, and 13 bases lay between the germline ends. The CDR3 length is 14 residues. The CDR3, as DNA: TGCGCCAGCAGCGGTATAGGGGCCGACTATGGCTACACCTTC. Encoded protein: CASSGIGADYGYTF.

This rearrangement joins TRBV12-3 or TRBV12-4 to TRBJ2-7; D may be TRBD2 (5 bases). The CDR3 is made up of 13 amino acids. The ends were cut back, 5 bases at V and 6 bases at J, with 14 bases in the middle. CDR3 sequence (DNA): TGTGCCAGCAGTCGGGAATTCGGCGTCGAGCAGTACTTC. It yields the protein CASSREFGVEQYF.

The gene calls are TRBV30 and TRBJ1-2, with 9 bases identical to TRBD1. The CDR3 length is 15 residues. With 0 bases clipped from V and 8 bases from J, the junction kept 10 bases outside the gene matches. Germline V gene lookup returns CDR1 GTSNPN and CDR2 SVGIG (reference sequence). CDR3 sequence reads: CAWSVGTGIVLGYTF. In DNA, the CDR3 is TGTGCCTGGAGTGTCGGGACAGGGATAGTCTTAGGCTACACCTTC.

In its sample, this clone was seen a few times. J is TRBJ1-2 and V is TRBV5-6; tentatively, D is TRBD1 (6 bases). The V gene lost 1 base and the J gene lost 0 bases, with 7 bases spanning the gap. Germline values: CDR1 SGHDT, CDR2 YYEEEE. CDR3 length: 14 residues. CDR3 loop: CASSLTGPNYGYTF. In nucleotides, the CDR3 is TGTGCCAGCAGCTTGACAGGGCCTAACTATGGCTACACCTTC.

This chain uses TRBV3-1 (or the pseudogene TRBV3-2) with TRBJ2-7, with 7 bases identical to TRBD2. The CDR3 is 14 amino acids. Germline lookup yields CDR1 LGHDT and CDR2 YNNKEL (reference sequence). V dropped 1 base and J dropped 2; count of bases not matched to a gene: 2. CDR3 sequence reads: CASSQVAGAYEQYF. The CDR3 coding sequence is TGTGCCAGCAGCCAAGTGGCGGGGGCCTACGAGCAGTACTTC.

The rearrangement joins TRBV6-6 to TRBJ1-1; D may be TRBD1 (6 bases). The V gene's germline CDR1 is MNHNY and CDR2 SVGAGI (reference sequence). The V end lost 8 bases, the J end lost 0 bases, and 19 bases lay between the germline ends. This CDR3 region has 16 residues. CDR3 sequence reads: CASGGPGQSMNTEAFF. The CDR3, as DNA: TGTGCCAGCGGGGGACCAGGACAGTCCATGAACACTGAAGCTTTCTTT.

The J gene is TRBJ1-2, the V gene TRBV16; D gene unclear. The CDR3 covers 15 residues. Germline CDR1 and CDR2: KGHSY and FQNENV. V was pared by 4 bases and J by 0 bases, with 12 bases between. The CDR3 DNA sequence: TGTGCCAGCAGCCCCCCCTCAGGTTCTAACTATGGCTACACCTTC. Its protein is CASSPPSGSNYGYTF.

This clone was recorded a few times. The chain joins TRBV7-2 to TRBJ2-1; D might be TRBD2 (5 bases). In germline, CDR1 is SGHTA, CDR2 FQGNSA. Trimming took 5 bases from V and 7 from J, leaving 9 bases between them. The CDR3 has 12 residues. CDR3 amino acids: CASSLTRNEQFF. The CDR3, as DNA: TGTGCCAGCAGCCTAACTAGGAATGAGCAGTTCTTC.

Here the CDR3 reads CASSPGGGSTEAFF. In nucleotides, the CDR3 is TGTGCCAGCAGCCCGGGAGGAGGTAGCACTGAAGCTTTCTTT. The chain uses TRBV5-5 and TRBJ1-1; D remains ambiguous. The CDR3 extends over 14 amino acids. V was trimmed by 4 bases and J by 4 bases, leaving 14 bases between them. Germline CDR1 reads SGHKS; CDR2 reads YYEKEE (reference sequence).

The gene calls are TRBV15 and TRBJ2-2; perhaps TRBD2 as D (6 bases). The length of the CDR3 is 15 residues. Germline loops: CDR1 LNHNV, CDR2 YYDKDF (reference sequence). V dropped 3 bases and J dropped 4 bases, with 12 bases sitting between them. CDR3 loop: CATSSRGIGTGELFF. In nucleotides, the CDR3 is TGTGCCACCAGCAGCCGGGGGATTGGCACCGGGGAGCTGTTTTTT.

The chain links TRBV7-9 to TRBJ1-1; D ambiguous. The CDR3 length is 14 residues. Germline lookup yields CDR1 SEHNR and CDR2 FQNEAQ (reference sequence). The ends were cut back, 2 bases at V and 4 bases at J, with 11 bases in the middle. CDR3 nucleotide sequence: TGTGCCAGCAGCTTAATTTCGTTCGGCACTGAAGCTTTCTTT. Residues: CASSLISFGTEAFF.

The rearrangement joins TRBV12-3 or TRBV12-4 to TRBJ2-1; 10 bases map to TRBD2. This CDR3 spans 13 amino acids. V trimming: 7 bases; J trimming: 13 bases; junction bases outside the gene matches: 10. The DNA for the CDR3 is TGTGCCAGCACCTTAGGGGGACTAGCGTTCCAGTTCTTC. Translating gives CASTLGGLAFQFF.

V gene TRBV18 combines with J gene TRBJ1-1; TRBD1 aligns across 9 bases. J gave up 1 base and V 2 bases, and 2 bases lay outside the gene matches. CDR1 and CDR2 (germline): KGHSH, LQKENI. CDR3 length: 15 amino acids. DNA for the CDR3: TGTGCCAGCTCACCAGGGACAGGGAAGAACACTGAAGCTTTCTTT. Protein sequence: CASSPGTGKNTEAFF.

The V call is TRBV2, the J call TRBJ2-7; 8 nucleotides match TRBD2. Germline V lookup: CDR1 SNHLY, CDR2 FYNNEI. The CDR3 has 14 residues. V dropped 2 bases and J dropped 2; count of bases not matched to a gene: 2. CDR3 sequence (DNA): TGTGCCAGCAGTGAACAGCGGGGGCCCTACGAGCAGTACTTC. The encoded protein is CASSEQRGPYEQYF.

V is TRBV29-1 and J is TRBJ1-3; the D gene is possibly TRBD1 (5 bases). The V gene lost 7 bases and the J gene lost 2 bases, with 15 bases spanning the gap. CDR1 and CDR2 (germline): SQVTM, ANQGSEA. This CDR3 has 14 amino acids. CDR3 nucleotide sequence: TGCAGCGCCCAGCGGGGGGGAACTGGAAACACCATATATTTT. Its protein is CSAQRGGTGNTIYF.

V usage is TRBV5-1 and J usage is TRBJ2-1; TRBD2 aligns across 10 bases. CDR1 is SGHRS, CDR2 YFSETQ, per germline. V shed 3 bases, J shed 13 bases, and the junction held 13 bases outside the gene matches. The CDR3 spans 15 residues. CDR3 DNA: TGCGCCAGCAGCTATGTAGCGGGGGGAAAAGGGCGACAGTTCTTC. This sequence encodes CASSYVAGGKGRQFF.

The chain is built from TRBV29-1 and TRBJ1-2; the D gene is possibly TRBD1 (6 bases). Germline V gives CDR1 SQVTM, CDR2 ANQGSEA. V dropped 5 bases and J dropped 6 bases, with 16 bases sitting between them. This CDR3 is built from 13 residues. The CDR3 nucleotides are TGCAGCGTTTACCGGGACACATCGGATGGCTACACCTTC. Translation: CSVYRDTSDGYTF.

This clone was found once. The chain employs TRBV6-2 or TRBV6-3 and TRBJ2-5; 11 nucleotides agree with TRBD2. Germline lookup yields CDR1 MNHEY and CDR2 SVGEGT. The ends lost 2 bases at V and 3 bases at J; junction bases unmatched: 2. This CDR3 is built from 15 residues. The CDR3 loop reads CASSYTGLAEETQYF. The CDR3 coding sequence is TGTGCCAGCAGTTACACGGGACTAGCGGAAGAGACCCAGTACTTC.

This rearrangement joins TRBV20-1 to TRBJ1-2, with D unresolved. Germline CDR1 and CDR2: DFQATT and SNEGSKA (reference sequence). Trimming stripped 3 bases from V and 8 bases from J, with 19 bases between. CDR3 size: 14 residues. The CDR3 DNA is TGCAGTGCTAGTTCCGAGCGCAGTAACCGGGGCTACACCTTC. Amino acids: CSASSERSNRGYTF.

The chain recombines TRBV6-5 with TRBJ1-1, with D hard to call. Trimming cost V 9 bases and J 1 base, with 6 bases left between them. This CDR3 spans 11 amino acids. CDR1 and CDR2 (germline): MNHEY, SVGAGI. The DNA of the CDR3 is TGTGCCAGTTACAGGAACACTGAAGCTTTCTTT. This translates into CASYRNTEAFF.

This chain connects TRBV24-1 to TRBJ2-5; 7 positions agree with TRBD1. V lost 4 bases and J lost 4; bases outside the gene matches: 8. Per germline, CDR1 KGHDR and CDR2 SFDVKD. The CDR3 totals 15 residues. CDR3 sequence: CATSDQGQTRETQYF. The CDR3 DNA sequence: TGTGCCACCAGTGACCAGGGACAGACCAGAGAGACCCAGTACTTC.

This clone was counted once. V usage is TRBV6-5 and J usage is TRBJ2-7; D not certain. Germline loops: CDR1 MNHEY, CDR2 SVGAGI. This CDR3 is 12 amino acids long. V lost 8 bases, J lost 3 bases, and 11 bases lay in between. Written as DNA, the CDR3 is TGTGCCAGCGGGCTTTATGGCTACGAGCAGTACTTC. Translated, it gives CASGLYGYEQYF.

J is TRBJ2-7 and V is TRBV28; the D gene is possibly TRBD1 (5 bases). The germline gives CDR1 MDHEN, CDR2 SYDVKM. CDR3 length equals 15 residues. V dropped 2 bases and J dropped 0 bases, with 11 bases sitting between them. CDR3 residues: CASSLAGFFSYEQYF. For the CDR3, the DNA is TGTGCCAGCAGTTTAGCAGGGTTCTTCTCCTACGAGCAGTACTTC.

The J gene is TRBJ1-2, the V gene TRBV10-3, with TRBD1 identical over 12 bases. J lost 3 bases, V lost 3 bases, and 5 bases had no gene match. Looked up from germline, CDR1 is ENHRY and CDR2 is SYGVKD. The CDR3 is 16 amino acids. The CDR3, as DNA: TGTGCCATCAGTGAAGGGACAGGGGGCTACGACTATGGCTACACCTTC. This translates into CAISEGTGGYDYGYTF.

This clone was recorded a few times. The chain couples TRBV6-1 to TRBJ1-1, with 7 bases fitting TRBD1. The junction had 7 bases not matched to a gene; V was cut back by 3 bases and J by 0 bases. The CDR3 has 16 residues. Germline lookup yields CDR1 MNHNS and CDR2 SASEGT. CDR3 region: CASSDRGHRVNTEAFF. The CDR3 DNA sequence: TGTGCCAGCAGTGATAGGGGGCATCGAGTGAACACTGAAGCTTTCTTT.

The CDR3 region is CASSQGLAGGRGEQFF. The CDR3 DNA reads TGTGCCAGCAGCCAGGGACTAGCGGGGGGGCGAGGTGAGCAGTTCTTC. The chain links TRBV3-1 (or the pseudogene TRBV3-2) to TRBJ2-1; 16 positions agree with TRBD2. CDR1 is LGHDT, CDR2 YNNKEL, per germline (reference sequence). V lost 3 bases and J lost 9; bases outside the gene matches: 5. This CDR3 spans 16 amino acids.

This chain links TRBV13 with TRBJ2-1; 10 bases fit TRBD1. The CDR3 has 16 amino acids. Trimming took 4 bases from V and 8 from J; bases not matched to a gene: 11. CDR1 is PRHDT and CDR2 is FYEKMQ in the germline V gene (reference sequence). The CDR3 DNA is TGTGCCAGCAGCTCCACCCGGGACAGGGGTCGCTATGAGCAGTTCTTC. It specifies CASSSTRDRGRYEQFF.

The chain couples TRBV6-5 to TRBJ1-3; D unresolved. The CDR3 runs 15 residues. Trimming took off 0 bases at V and 2 bases at J, with 8 bases between the two ends. CDR1 MNHEY and CDR2 SVGAGI come from the germline V gene. CDR3 in amino acids: CASSYSWSTGNTIYF. The CDR3 nucleotides read TGTGCCAGCAGTTACTCTTGGAGTACTGGAAACACCATATATTTT.

Only one count was recorded for this clone. This chain connects TRBV19 to TRBJ1-5; unclear D gene. The CDR3 totals 14 residues. Germline V lookup: CDR1 LNHDA, CDR2 SQIVND (reference sequence). Trimming took off 5 bases at V and 4 bases at J, with 12 bases between the two ends. This chain's CDR3 is CASSGPGFNQPQHF. CDR3 coding DNA: TGTGCCAGTAGTGGGCCGGGGTTTAATCAGCCCCAGCATTTT.

This chain connects TRBV7-8 to TRBJ1-5; D not certain. The CDR3 runs to 15 residues. With 4 bases removed from V and 5 bases from J, the gap between germline ends came to 15 bases. Germline assignment: CDR1 SGHVS and CDR2 FQNEAQ. CDR3 region: CASSSGWDTYQPQHF. The CDR3, as DNA: TGTGCCAGCAGCTCGGGGTGGGATACTTATCAGCCCCAGCATTTT.